The TCR beta chain described here comes from a study of T cell repertoires in cytomegalovirus infection. Overall study context: The study used recently identified HLA-C-restricted and well-studied HLA-B-restricted CMV epitopes. From public TCR beta signatures came an indication of both CMV infection and matching HLA type. General observations from the study: CMV-specific HLA-C-restricted TCR beta clonotypes dominated the ex vivo response. The study identified carriers of CMV plus the relevant HLA from cumulative public TCR beta family frequency.

TCRdb called the reads again in MiXCR, with one record for every CDR3 protein. The repertoire holds about 100,000 distinct CDR3 sequences, with roughly 40% as singletons. Germline V gives CDR1 MNHEY, CDR2 SMNVEV (reference sequence). V was cut by 4 bases and J by 3 bases, with 10 bases left in between. This CDR3 spans 13 amino acids. Details on this clonotype: Its antigen is unidentified.

The TCR comes from a human donor in good health (CMV status not recorded). Some clones in this sample may be carry-over from other donors' samples. Sequenced material: CD8+ T cells from cultured PBMCs, taken from culture after CMV antigen stimulation. The chain is built from TRBV27 and TRBJ2-7, with no clear D. CDR3 DNA sequence: TGTGCCAGCAGTTCGAACCCAAGCTACGAGCAGTACTTC. This codes for CASSSNPSYEQYF.